This T cell receptor beta chain derives from a study of T cell responses to AZD1222 COVID-19 vaccine. Sequencing was performed with immunoSEQ multiplex PCR; in TCRdb, only in-frame clones are kept and a portion is missing. The repertoire holds around 52,000 clones, with around 86% as singletons. Concerning this clone: Antigen unknown.

Study results and limitations: Of spike-specific TCRs, nearly half reportedly target regions left unmutated in variants.

Germline values: CDR1 GTSNPN, CDR2 SVGIG (reference sequence). The CDR3 spans 16 residues. Between the trimmed V and J ends, which lost 3 bases and 3 bases, there was a span of 21 bases. The V call is TRBV30, the J call TRBJ2-7; D is perhaps TRBD1 (6 bases). The sequence derives from an adult in good health. Sequences were derived from peripheral blood, sampled on day 0 of AZD1222 vaccination. CDR3 in DNA: TGTGCCTGGAGCGCCGACCAAACAGGGCTTGGCTACGAGCAGTACTTC. This sequence encodes CAWSADQTGLGYEQYF.